This T cell receptor beta chain is drawn from a study of blood T cell repertoires in COVID-19. Study background: There were acute and convalescent COVID-19 samples, and they came from the United States, Italy and Spain. Sources were T cells, B-cell-depleted T cells, or PBMCs; the material itself was cDNA or gDNA.

As originally analysed: Amplification with reference gene primers provided the estimates of nucleated cell counts. Measured with immunoSEQ multiplex PCR; TCRdb has only the in-frame clones, and not every one. V, J and clone size were drawn from that table, and D and trimming were deduced from the DNA. Altogether 150,000 to 200,000 clones are present, 86% being singletons, with the ten largest covering 9.5% to 13%. The CDR3 covers 13 residues. The germline V gene encodes CDR1 SNHLY and CDR2 FYNNEI. Trimming cost V 4 bases and J 3 bases, with 8 bases left between them. This TCR derives from an older woman with COVID-19, enrolled during active disease. The sample taken for sequencing was peripheral blood. The gene calls are TRBV2 and TRBJ2-3; D gene ambiguous. CDR3 sequence (DNA): TGTGCCAGCAGTGCTTTGAGGACAGATACGCAGTATTTT. It encodes CASSALRTDTQYF.